The subject of this entry is one TCR beta chain. It has no known antigen specificity. Base quality data are lacking; no much larger clone is found one base away. This entry belongs to a study of blood T cell repertoires in COVID-19 (dated by TCRdb to the early 2020s). Regarding the complete study: Samples covering the acute and convalescent phases of COVID-19 were provided by collaborators in the United States, Italy and Spain. The material from the prospective study consisted of cDNA or gDNA derived from T cells, B-cell-depleted T cells, or PBMCs. Subjects who had been exposed to COVID-19, were actively infected with it, or had recovered from it provided the deeply sampled blood TCRbeta repertoires that made up the dataset. The repertoires were released in a freely available public database meant as a resource for research on the immune response to SARS-CoV-2. The samples were drawn from the first 160 participants of the ongoing ImmuneRACE study and from 950 to 1,500 subjects provided by 6 global collaborators. The sample metadata nearly always contained a de-identified subject ID, COVID-19 status, age in years and sex. HLA class I and class II types, where available, came from metadata supplied by the sample provider rather than from assay-based typing.

The immunoSEQ Assay, a bias-controlled multiplex PCR, was used to amplify TCRbeta CDR3 regions from genomic DNA. In the original analysis: The number of nucleated cells in each sample was estimated by amplification of reference gene primers within the assay. To quantify the absolute abundance of each unique TCRbeta CDR3 rearrangement, sequence reads were collapsed and filtered. For each sample, productive Simpson clonality was calculated by taking the square root of Simpson's diversity index across productive rearrangements. This immuneACCESS table, as held by TCRdb, lists in-frame sequences with V and J called but not all clones. Of the missing ones, under half trace to an unresolved V gene in checked studies; the others have no known cause. The V and J calls and clone size come from that table; D and trimming were worked out from the DNA. The table for this sample lists tens of thousands of clones; more than 65% of them were counted only once. In total, the top ten clones hold 16% of the sample.

The germline V gene gives CDR1 as MDHEN and CDR2 as SYDVKM. The CDR3 spans 12 residues, from the cysteine through the phenylalanine. Solely the CDR3 DNA is kept, with 36 bases framed from the first base. Trimming at the junction amounts to 6 bases on V and 3 bases on J, and the germline ends lie 8 bases apart. What the authors observed across the whole study: The quantity of clinical and demographic metadata differed by source and by participant and was supplied without curation.

Whole blood was collected in K2EDTA tubes by collaborating institutions according to the institutions' own protocols. For TCRbeta analysis, collaborator samples were shipped as frozen whole blood, as isolated PBMCs, or as DNA extracted from either sample type. This TCR derives from a human donor in a cohort sampled during active COVID-19. Sequences were obtained from peripheral blood. This chain is built from TRBV28 and TRBJ1-2, with no confidently assigned D gene. This receptor has the CDR3 CASSVGDYGYTF. The DNA reads as follows: TGTGCCAGCAGCGTGGGAGACTATGGCTACACCTTC.